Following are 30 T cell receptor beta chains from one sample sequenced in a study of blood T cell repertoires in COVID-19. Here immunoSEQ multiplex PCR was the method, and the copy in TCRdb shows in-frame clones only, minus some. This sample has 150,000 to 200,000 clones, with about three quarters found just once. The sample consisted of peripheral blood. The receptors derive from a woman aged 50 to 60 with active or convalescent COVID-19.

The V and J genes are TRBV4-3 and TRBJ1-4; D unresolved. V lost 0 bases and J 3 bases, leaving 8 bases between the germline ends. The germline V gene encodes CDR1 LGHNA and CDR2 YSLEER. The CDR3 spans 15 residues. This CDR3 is CASSQDRQANEKLFF. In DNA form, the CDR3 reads TGCGCCAGCAGCCAAGATCGTCAGGCTAATGAAAAACTGTTTTTT.

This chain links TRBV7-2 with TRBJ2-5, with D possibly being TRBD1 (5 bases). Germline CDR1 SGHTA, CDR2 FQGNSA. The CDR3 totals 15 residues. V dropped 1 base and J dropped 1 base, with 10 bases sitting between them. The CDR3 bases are TGTGCCAGCAGCTTAGGGGGCCGCCCCCAAGAGACCCAGTACTTC. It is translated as CASSLGGRPQETQYF.

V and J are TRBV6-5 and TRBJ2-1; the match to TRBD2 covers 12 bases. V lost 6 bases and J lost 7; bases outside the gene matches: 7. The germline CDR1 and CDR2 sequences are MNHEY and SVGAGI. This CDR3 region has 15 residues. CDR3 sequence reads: CASRARTSGNNEQFF. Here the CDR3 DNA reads TGTGCCAGCAGGGCCAGGACTAGCGGGAATAATGAGCAGTTCTTC.

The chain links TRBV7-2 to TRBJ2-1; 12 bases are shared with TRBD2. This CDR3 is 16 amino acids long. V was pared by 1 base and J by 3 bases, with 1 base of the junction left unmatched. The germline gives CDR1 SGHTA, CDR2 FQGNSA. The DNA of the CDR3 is TGTGCCAGCAGCTTAGGGGGACTAGCGGGCTACAATGAGCAGTTCTTC. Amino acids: CASSLGGLAGYNEQFF.

CDR3 bases: TGTGCCAGCAGCTCAGTGGCTAGCGGGGGGGCAACCGGGGAGCTGTTTTTT. Translation: CASSSVASGGATGELFF. The rearrangement links TRBV7-2 to TRBJ2-2, with TRBD2 matching over 12 bases. The germline V gene encodes CDR1 SGHTA and CDR2 FQGNSA. V was pared by 4 bases and J by 5 bases, with 8 bases of the junction left unmatched. The CDR3 loop spans 17 amino acids.

Here the CDR3 reads CASSPGEGGLCYSNQPQHF. The CDR3 DNA sequence: TGTGCCAGCAGCCCTGGGGAGGGAGGGCTCTGTTATAGCAATCAGCCCCAGCATTTT. The chain couples TRBV11-3 to TRBJ1-5, with no clear D. This CDR3 comprises 19 residues. The V end was cut by 5 bases, the J end by 0 bases, with 23 bases between. Germline values: CDR1 SGHNT, CDR2 YENEEA. Using reference TRBV11-3 and TRBJ1-5 for the parts outside the CDR3, the full variable domain is EAGVVQSPRYKIIEKKQPVAFWCNPISGHNTLYWYLQNLGQGPELLIRYENEEAVDDSQLPKDRFSAERLKGVDSTLKIQPAELGDSAVYLCASSPGEGGLCYSNQPQHFGDGTRLSIL.

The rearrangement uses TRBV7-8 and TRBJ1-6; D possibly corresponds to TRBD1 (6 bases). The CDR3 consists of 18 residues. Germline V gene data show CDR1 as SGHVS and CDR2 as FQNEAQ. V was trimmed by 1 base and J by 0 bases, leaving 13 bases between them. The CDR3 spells CASSLVTGPSSYNSPLHF. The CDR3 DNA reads TGTGCCAGCAGCTTAGTCACAGGGCCCAGCTCCTATAATTCACCCCTCCACTTT.

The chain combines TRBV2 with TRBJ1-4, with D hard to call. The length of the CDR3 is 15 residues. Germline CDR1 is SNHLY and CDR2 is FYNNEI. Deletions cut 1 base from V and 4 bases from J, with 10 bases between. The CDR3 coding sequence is TGTGCCAGCAGTGAAGACAGCAACCTTAATGAAAAACTGTTTTTT. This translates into CASSEDSNLNEKLFF.

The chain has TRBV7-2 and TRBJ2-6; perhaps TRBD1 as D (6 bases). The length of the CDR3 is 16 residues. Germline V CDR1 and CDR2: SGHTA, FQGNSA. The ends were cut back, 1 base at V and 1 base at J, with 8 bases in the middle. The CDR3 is CASSLDTGSGANVLTF. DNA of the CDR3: TGTGCCAGCAGCTTAGATACAGGGTCTGGGGCCAACGTCCTGACTTTC.

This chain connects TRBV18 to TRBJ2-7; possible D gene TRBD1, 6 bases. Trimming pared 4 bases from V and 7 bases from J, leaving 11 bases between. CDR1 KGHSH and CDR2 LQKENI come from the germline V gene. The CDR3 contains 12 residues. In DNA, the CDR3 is TGTGCCAGCTCACGGGACACTGGGGAGCAGTACTTC. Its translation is CASSRDTGEQYF.

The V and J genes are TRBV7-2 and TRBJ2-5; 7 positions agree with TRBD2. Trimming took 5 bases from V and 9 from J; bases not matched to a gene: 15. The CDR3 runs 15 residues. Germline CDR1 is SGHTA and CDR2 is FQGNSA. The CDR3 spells CASSGVASGQGAQYF. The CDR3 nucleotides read TGTGCCAGCAGCGGAGTGGCTAGCGGTCAAGGGGCCCAGTACTTC. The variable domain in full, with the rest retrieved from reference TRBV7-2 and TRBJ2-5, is GAGVSQSPSNKVTEKGKDVELRCDPISGHTALYWYRQSLGQGLEFLIYFQGNSAPDKSGLPSDRFSAERTGGSVSTLTIQRTQQEDSAVYLCASSGVASGQGAQYFGPGTRLLVL.

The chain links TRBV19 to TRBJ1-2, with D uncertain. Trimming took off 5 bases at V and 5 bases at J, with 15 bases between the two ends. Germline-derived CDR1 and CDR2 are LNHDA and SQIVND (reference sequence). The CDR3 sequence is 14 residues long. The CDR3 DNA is TGTGCCAGTAGTCACGATCCTATCCTATATGGCTACACCTTC. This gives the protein CASSHDPILYGYTF.

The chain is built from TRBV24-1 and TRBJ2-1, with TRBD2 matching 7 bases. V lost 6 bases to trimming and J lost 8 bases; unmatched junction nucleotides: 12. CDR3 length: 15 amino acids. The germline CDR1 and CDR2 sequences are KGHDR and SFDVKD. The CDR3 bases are TGTGCCACCAGTCCTATGGGAGGGGATAGGGATGAGCAGTTCTTC. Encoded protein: CATSPMGGDRDEQFF.

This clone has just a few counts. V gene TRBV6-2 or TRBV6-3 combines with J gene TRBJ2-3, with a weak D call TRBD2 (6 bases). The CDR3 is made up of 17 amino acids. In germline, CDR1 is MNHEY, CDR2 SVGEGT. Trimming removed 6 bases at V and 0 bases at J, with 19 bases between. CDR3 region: CASSLFGGSTSTDTQYF. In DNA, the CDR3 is TGTGCCAGCAGCCTTTTCGGGGGATCCACTAGCACAGATACGCAGTATTTT.

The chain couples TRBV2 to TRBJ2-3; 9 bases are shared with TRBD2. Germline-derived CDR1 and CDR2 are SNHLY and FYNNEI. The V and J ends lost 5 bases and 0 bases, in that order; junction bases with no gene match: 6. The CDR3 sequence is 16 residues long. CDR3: CASSKTSGPSTDTQYF. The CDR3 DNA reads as TGTGCCAGCAGTAAAACTAGCGGGCCTAGCACAGATACGCAGTATTTT.

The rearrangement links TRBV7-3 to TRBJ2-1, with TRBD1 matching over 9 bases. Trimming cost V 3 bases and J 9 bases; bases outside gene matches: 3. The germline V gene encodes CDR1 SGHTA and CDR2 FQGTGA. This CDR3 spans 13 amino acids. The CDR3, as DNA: TGTGCCAGCAGCTTCGGGACAGGGCTTGAGCAGTTCTTC. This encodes CASSFGTGLEQFF.

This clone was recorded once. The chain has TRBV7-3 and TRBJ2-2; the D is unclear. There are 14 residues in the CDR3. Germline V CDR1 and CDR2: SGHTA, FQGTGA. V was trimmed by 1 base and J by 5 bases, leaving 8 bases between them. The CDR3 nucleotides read TGTGCCAGCAGCTTAAGAAGAGGAACCGGGGAGCTGTTTTTT. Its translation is CASSLRRGTGELFF. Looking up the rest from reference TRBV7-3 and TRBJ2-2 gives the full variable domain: GAGVSQTPSNKVTEKGKYVELRCDPISGHTALYWYRQSLGQGPEFLIYFQGTGAADDSGLPNDRFFAVRPEGSVSTLKIQRTERGDSAVYLCASSLRRGTGELFFGEGSRLTVL.

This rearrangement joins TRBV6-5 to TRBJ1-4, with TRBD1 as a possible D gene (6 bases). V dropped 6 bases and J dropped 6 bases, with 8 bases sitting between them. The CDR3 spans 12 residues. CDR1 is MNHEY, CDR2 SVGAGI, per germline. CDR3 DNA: TGTGCCAGCAGGAGGACAGATGAAAAACTGTTTTTT. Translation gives CASRRTDEKLFF.

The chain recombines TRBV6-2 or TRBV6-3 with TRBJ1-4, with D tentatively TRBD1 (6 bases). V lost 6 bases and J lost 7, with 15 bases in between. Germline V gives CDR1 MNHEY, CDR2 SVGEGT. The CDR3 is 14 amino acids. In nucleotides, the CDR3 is TGTGCCAGCAGCCCCGGGACATGGAGTGAAAAACTGTTTTTT. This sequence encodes CASSPGTWSEKLFF.

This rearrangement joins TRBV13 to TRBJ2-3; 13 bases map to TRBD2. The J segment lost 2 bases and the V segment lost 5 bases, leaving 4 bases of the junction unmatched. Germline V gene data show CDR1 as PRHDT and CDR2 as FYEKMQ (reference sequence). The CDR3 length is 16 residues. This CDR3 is CASSGGTSGVTDTQYF. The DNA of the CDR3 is TGTGCCAGCAGCGGAGGGACTAGCGGGGTCACAGATACGCAGTATTTT.

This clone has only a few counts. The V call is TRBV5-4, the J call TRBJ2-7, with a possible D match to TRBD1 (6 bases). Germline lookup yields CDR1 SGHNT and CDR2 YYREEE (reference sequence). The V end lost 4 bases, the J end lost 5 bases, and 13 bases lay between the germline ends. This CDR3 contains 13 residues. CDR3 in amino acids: CASSPGTSNEQYF. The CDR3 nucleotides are TGTGCCAGCAGCCCTGGGACATCCAACGAGCAGTACTTC.

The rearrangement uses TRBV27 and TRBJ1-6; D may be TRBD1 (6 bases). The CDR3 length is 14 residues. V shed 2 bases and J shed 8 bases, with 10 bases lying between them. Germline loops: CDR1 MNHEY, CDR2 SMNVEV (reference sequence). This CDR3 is CASSLVGGDSPLHF. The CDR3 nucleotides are TGTGCCAGCAGTTTAGTAGGGGGTGATTCACCCCTCCACTTT.

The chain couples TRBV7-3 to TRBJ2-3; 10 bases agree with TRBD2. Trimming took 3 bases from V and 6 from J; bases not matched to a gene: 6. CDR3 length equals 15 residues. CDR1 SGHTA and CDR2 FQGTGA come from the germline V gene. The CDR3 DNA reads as TGTGCCAGCAGCTTGAGCGGGGGGGCCTCGGATACGCAGTATTTT. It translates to CASSLSGGASDTQYF.

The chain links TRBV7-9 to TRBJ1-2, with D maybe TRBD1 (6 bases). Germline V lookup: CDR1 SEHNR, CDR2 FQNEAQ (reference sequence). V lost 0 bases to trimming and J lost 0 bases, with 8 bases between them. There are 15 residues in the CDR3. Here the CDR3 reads CASSLARGSNYGYTF. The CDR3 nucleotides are TGTGCCAGCAGCTTAGCCAGGGGTTCTAACTATGGCTACACCTTC.

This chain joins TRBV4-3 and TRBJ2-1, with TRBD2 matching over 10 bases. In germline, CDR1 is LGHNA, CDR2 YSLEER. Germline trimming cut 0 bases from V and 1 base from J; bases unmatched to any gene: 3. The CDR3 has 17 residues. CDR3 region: CASSQDSSGSSYNEQFF. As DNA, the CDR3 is TGCGCCAGCAGCCAAGACTCTAGCGGGAGTTCCTACAATGAGCAGTTCTTC.

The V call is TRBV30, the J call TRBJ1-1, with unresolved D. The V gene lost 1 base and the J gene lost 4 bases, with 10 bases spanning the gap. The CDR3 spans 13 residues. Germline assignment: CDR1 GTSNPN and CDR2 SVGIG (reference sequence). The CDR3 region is CAWSAVTITEAFF. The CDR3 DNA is TGTGCCTGGAGTGCTGTGACAATCACTGAAGCTTTCTTT.

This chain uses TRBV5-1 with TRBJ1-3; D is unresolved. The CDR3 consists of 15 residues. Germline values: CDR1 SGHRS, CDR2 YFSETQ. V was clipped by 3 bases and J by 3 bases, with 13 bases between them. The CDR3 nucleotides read TGCGCCAGCAGCTATGGTTCGATAGATGGAAACACCATATATTTT. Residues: CASSYGSIDGNTIYF.

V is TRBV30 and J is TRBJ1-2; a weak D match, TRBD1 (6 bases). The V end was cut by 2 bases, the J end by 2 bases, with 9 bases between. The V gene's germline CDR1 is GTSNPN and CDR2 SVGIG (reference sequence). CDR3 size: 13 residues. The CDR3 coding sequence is TGTGCCTGGAGTCCGGACAGCAACTATGGCTACACCTTC. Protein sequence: CAWSPDSNYGYTF. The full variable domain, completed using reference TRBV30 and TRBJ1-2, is SQTIHQWPATLVQPVGSPLSLECTVEGTSNPNLYWYRQAAGRGLQLLFYSVGIGQISSEVPQNLSASRPQDRQFILSSKKLLLSDSGFYLCAWSPDSNYGYTFGSGTRLTVV.

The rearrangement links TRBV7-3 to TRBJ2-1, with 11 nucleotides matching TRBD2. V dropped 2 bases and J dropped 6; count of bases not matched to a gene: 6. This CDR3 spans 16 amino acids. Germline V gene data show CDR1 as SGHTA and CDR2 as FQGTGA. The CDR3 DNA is TGTGCCAGCAGCTTAGGGGGGACTAGCGGAGCCAATGAGCAGTTCTTC. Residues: CASSLGGTSGANEQFF.

Here the CDR3 reads CASSTGSGGNQPQHF. The CDR3 DNA sequence: TGTGCCAGCTCAACTGGGTCGGGGGGCAATCAGCCCCAGCATTTT. The V gene is TRBV18, the J gene TRBJ1-5, with a tentative D call TRBD1 (5 bases). Germline CDR1 and CDR2: KGHSH and LQKENI. The CDR3 consists of 15 residues. V was trimmed by 5 bases and J by 2 bases, leaving 13 bases between them.